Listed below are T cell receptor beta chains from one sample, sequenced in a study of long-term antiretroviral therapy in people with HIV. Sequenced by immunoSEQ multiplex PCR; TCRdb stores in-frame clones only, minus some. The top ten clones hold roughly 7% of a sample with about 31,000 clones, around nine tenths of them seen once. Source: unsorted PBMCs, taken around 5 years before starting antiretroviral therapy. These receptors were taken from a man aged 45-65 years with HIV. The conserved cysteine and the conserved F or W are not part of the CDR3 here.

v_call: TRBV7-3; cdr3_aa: ASSPHSGFPEAF
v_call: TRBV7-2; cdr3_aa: ASSLRGQGASGNTIY
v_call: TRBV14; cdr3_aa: ASSQRQGVAEQY
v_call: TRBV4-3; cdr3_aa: ASSQDRGSQY
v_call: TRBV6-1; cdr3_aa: ASSDPSGGKNIQY
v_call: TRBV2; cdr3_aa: ARSGDSGNTIY
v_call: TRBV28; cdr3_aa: ASSRGGGYNEQF
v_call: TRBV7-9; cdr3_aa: ASSHGGGETQY
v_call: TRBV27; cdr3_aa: ASRAWGRGRTDTQY
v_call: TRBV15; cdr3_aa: ATSRASWDGVLGTDTQY
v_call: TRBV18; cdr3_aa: ASSRARGPGELF
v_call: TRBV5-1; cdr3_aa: ASSPPTDTQY
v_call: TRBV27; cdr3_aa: ASRDSQGYVYEQY
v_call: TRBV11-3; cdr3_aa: ASSPRTGGTDTQY
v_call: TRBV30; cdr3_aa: AWSITRDTTEKLF
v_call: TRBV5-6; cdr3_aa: ASSFRQASNQPQH
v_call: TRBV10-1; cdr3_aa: ASSVGTGLF
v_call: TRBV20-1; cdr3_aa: SAREALGTF
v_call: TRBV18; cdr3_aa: ASSPNLAGGPGEQF
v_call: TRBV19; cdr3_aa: ASREGFMNTEAF
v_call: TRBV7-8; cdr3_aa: ASSLNQGAYGYT
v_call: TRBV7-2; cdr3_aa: ASSLRNTGELF
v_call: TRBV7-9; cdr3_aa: ASSLEGNTDTQY
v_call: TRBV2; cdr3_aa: ASSDSENYGYT
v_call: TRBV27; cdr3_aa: ASSPPTGGYTGELF
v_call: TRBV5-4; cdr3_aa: ASSPRDRDYEQY
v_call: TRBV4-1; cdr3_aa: ASSQAFTSGYNEQF
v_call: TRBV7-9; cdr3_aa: ASSREPGSDEKLF
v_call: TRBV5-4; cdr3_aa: ASSLRGWNGSYEQY
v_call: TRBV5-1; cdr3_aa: ASSPSGEPTDTQY
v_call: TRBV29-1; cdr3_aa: SVERQVVTEAF
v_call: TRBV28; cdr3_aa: ASSLYRRGIDGYT
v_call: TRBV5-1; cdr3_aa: ASSLTWLGRQY
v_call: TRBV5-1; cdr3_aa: ASSQAVGGGYGYT
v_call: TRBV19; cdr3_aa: ASSTHDRGVPTQY
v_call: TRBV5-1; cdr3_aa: ASSFIGQTDTQY
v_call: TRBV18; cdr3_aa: ASSPRTGSLNEQY
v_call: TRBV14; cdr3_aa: ASSQDPGHPSDGYT
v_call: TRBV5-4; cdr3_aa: ASSLGPSRRSGGYTDTQY
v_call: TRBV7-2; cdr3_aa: ASSLNSVGGLSNQPQH
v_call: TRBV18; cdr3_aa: ASSPDDGRAYGYT